This T cell receptor beta chain is from a study of T-cell reconstitution after alpha-beta-depleted transplantation in children (dated by TCRdb to 2016 to 2017). Looking at the study overall: Using TCR repertoire profiling, the study quantitatively followed how T-cell immune reconstitution unfolded in children after TCRalphabeta/CD19-depleted allogeneic hematopoietic cell transplantation.

With respect to this clonotype: Its cognate antigen has yet to be identified. The sample holds no much larger clone one base away, and base qualities are not on file.

The library was obtained by PCR. Sequencing took place on an Illumina HiSeq 2500. Molecular barcoding was employed in the preparation of TCR libraries, with unique molecular identifiers being used to normalize TCRbeta repertoire quantification. TCRdb applied fastp at Q25 and MiXCR to the public reads, then kept only in-frame beta chains. Merged by CDR3 protein, the rows form single entries marked with the most common genes and DNA. The sample profile shows 700,000 to 950,000 distinct CDR3 sequences; roughly 16% of them were found once. The ten largest clonotypes hold around 5.3% of the sample. Germline trimming: 0 bases from V, 2 bases from J; junction bases outside gene matches: 4. Reading from cysteine to phenylalanine, the CDR3 counts 15 amino acids. The read is trimmed to its CDR3 DNA, 45 bases read in frame from base 1. Via the germline V gene (reference sequence), CDR1 is SGHNT and CDR2 YYREEE.

In light of the paper, this sample's treatment or condition label describes: allogeneic hematopoietic cell transplantation with graft depleted of TCRalphabeta T cells and CD19 B cells. The transplant recipients were children given TCRalphabeta/CD19-depleted allogeneic hematopoietic cell grafts. Overall study outcomes, separate from this receptor: In some patients, high TCRbeta diversity at day 60 was attributed to recipient T cells and intrathymic progenitors that had survived conditioning. The frequencies of hyperexpanded clones fell over the following months, and after one year, T-cell counts and TCRbeta diversity were mostly attributed to newly produced T cells. The apparently early recovery of alphabetaT-cell counts about two months after transplant reportedly depended on only several hundred rapidly expanded clones that came from non-depleted graft cells.

This specimen consisted of PBMCs, mostly from graft donor cells, obtained 360 days after TCRalphabeta/CD19-depleted stem cell transplant. The V gene is TRBV5-4 and the J gene is TRBJ1-2, with 7 bases matching TRBD1. The source is a male patient aged 10 to 17 who had a stem cell transplant for acute lymphoblastic leukemia, so the T cells may come from the graft donor. The CDR3 region reads CASSLGQGGNYGYTF. The nucleotides are TGTGCCAGCAGCTTGGGACAGGGAGGGAACTATGGCTACACCTTC. With the rest looked up from the reference TRBV5-4 and TRBJ1-2 genes rather than sequenced, the full variable domain is ETGVTQSPTHLIKTRGQQVTLRCSSQSGHNTVSWYQQALGQGPQFIFQYYREEENGRGNFPPRFSGLQFPNYSSELNVNALELDDSALYLCASSLGQGGNYGYTFGSGTRLTVV.